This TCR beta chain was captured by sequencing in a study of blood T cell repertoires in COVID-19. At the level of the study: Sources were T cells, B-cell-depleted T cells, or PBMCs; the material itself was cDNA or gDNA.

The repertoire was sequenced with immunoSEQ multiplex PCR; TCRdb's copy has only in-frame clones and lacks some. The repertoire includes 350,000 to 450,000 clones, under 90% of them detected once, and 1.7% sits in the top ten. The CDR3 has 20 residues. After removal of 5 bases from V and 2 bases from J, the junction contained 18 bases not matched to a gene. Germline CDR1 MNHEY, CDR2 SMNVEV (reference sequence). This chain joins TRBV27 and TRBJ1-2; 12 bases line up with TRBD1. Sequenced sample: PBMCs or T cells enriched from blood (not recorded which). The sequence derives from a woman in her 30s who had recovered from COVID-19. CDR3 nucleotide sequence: TGTGCCAGCAGTCTGGGACCGGGACAGGGGGCCCGACCGTCGAACTATGGCTACACCTTC. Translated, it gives CASSLGPGQGARPSNYGYTF.